Listed here is a single T cell receptor (beta chain). What it binds is not known. The data were obtained in a study of T cell responses to AZD1222 COVID-19 vaccine. About the research overall: Second-dose timings of about 4 or about 12 weeks were pooled.

Study results and caveats: Receipt of two AZD1222 doses was followed by a rise in Spike-specific TCR breadth and depth.

V dropped 2 bases and J dropped 4 bases, with 14 bases sitting between them. This CDR3 spans 15 amino acids. CDR1 SGHTA and CDR2 FQGTGA come from the germline V gene. TCRdb's table, derived via immunoSEQ multiplex PCR, lists solely in-frame clones and lacks some. The sample lists tens of thousands of clones, around 90% seen once, with less than 25% in the top ten. This specimen was peripheral blood, taken on day 0 of AZD1222 vaccination. This TCR derives from an adult in good health. V and J are TRBV7-3 and TRBJ1-1; D is unclear. The CDR3 nucleotides read TGTGCCAGCAGCTTATCATTAATTGGGCCCACTGAAGCTTTCTTT. This codes for CASSLSLIGPTEAFF.